This TCR beta chain was obtained from a study of radiation and T cells in renal cell carcinoma. Assay: immunoSEQ multiplex PCR; the TCRdb copy retains only in-frame clones and omits some. Found here are around 29,000 clones, approximately 84% of them singletons; the top ten hold roughly 30%. Time point described: blood 4 weeks post-SBRT, at nephrectomy. The treatment: 15 Gy SBRT to primary tumor, nephrectomy 4 weeks later. The CDR3 has 12 amino acids. Germline lookup yields CDR1 ENHRY and CDR2 SYGVKD. The V and J ends lost 4 bases and 2 bases respectively, with 5 bases between them. The specimen comprised blood, sampled from a patient whose treatment included radiotherapy and nephrectomy. This clonotype was obtained from a man in his sixties with renal cell carcinoma. The chain links TRBV10-3 to TRBJ2-5; D remains ambiguous. The CDR3, as DNA: TGTGCCATCAGTGGACAACAAGAGACCCAGTACTTC. Amino acids: CAISGQQETQYF.